The rows below give T cell receptor beta chains drawn from one sample of a study of identical twins. MiXCR, applied by TCRdb to the 5' RACE reads, yields one record per CDR3 protein. Of roughly 690,000 distinct CDR3 sequences detected, 21% appear once; the ten largest clones hold approximately 4.5%. This sample was shared with a second study, whose subject was T cells expressing NK-cell markers.

The sample comprised PBMCs. The receptors come from a woman aged 18-29 years in good health. Both conserved end residues are part of each CDR3. The order of the fields is CDR3 length, clone size, D gene, V gene, J gene, CDR3 DNA, CDR3 protein. D genes are given only for firm matches. Clone size is shown for a subset of rows, as once, few, many or a class of expanded clone.

length: 15
size: -
D: TRBD1
V: TRBV12-3/TRBV12-4
J: TRBJ1-1
DNA: TGTGCCAGCAGCCCGACTCGGACAGGGGGCCCAGAAGCTTTCTTT
CDR3: CASSPTRTGGPEAFF

length: 13
size: few
D: -
V: TRBV7-3
J: TRBJ2-7
DNA: TGTGCCAGCAGCTTAAGGGCTGGGGACGAGCAGTACTTC
CDR3: CASSLRAGDEQYF

length: 12
size: few
D: -
V: TRBV5-6
J: TRBJ1-5
DNA: TGTGCCAGCAGCTTGAACCAGGGACCCCAGCATTTT
CDR3: CASSLNQGPQHF

length: 14
size: -
D: TRBD1
V: TRBV20-1
J: TRBJ1-6
DNA: TGCAGTGCCTTGGACAGGGTTGATAATTCACCCCTCCACTTT
CDR3: CSALDRVDNSPLHF

length: 18
size: few
D: TRBD2
V: TRBV29-1
J: TRBJ2-2
DNA: TGCAGCGTTGGTCCGGCACTTAGCGGGAGGGCTAACACCGGGGAGCTGTTTTTT
CDR3: CSVGPALSGRANTGELFF

length: 15
size: few
D: -
V: TRBV27
J: TRBJ1-5
DNA: TGTGCCAGCGCGGCGGTGACGGAGGGCAATCAGCCCCAGCATTTT
CDR3: CASAAVTEGNQPQHF

length: 13
size: many
D: TRBD1
V: TRBV20-1
J: TRBJ2-5
DNA: TGCAGTGCTGATCAGGGGGCTTTCGAGACCCAGTACTTC
CDR3: CSADQGAFETQYF

length: 16
size: few
D: -
V: TRBV7-2
J: TRBJ2-1
DNA: TGTGCCAGCAGCAAACAGGGAGCAATCTCCTACAATGAGCAGTTCTTC
CDR3: CASSKQGAISYNEQFF

length: 18
size: -
D: TRBD1
V: TRBV27
J: TRBJ2-2
DNA: TGTGCCAGCAGTATCCGACCCCGGGACAGGGGACGCACCGGGGAGCTGTTTTTT
CDR3: CASSIRPRDRGRTGELFF

length: 13
size: -
D: -
V: TRBV20-1
J: TRBJ2-2
DNA: TGCAGTGCGGGAGCGGGGAACACCGGGGAGCTGTTTTTT
CDR3: CSAGAGNTGELFF

length: 12
size: -
D: -
V: TRBV7-2
J: TRBJ1-1
DNA: TGTGCCAGCAGCTTAGTAGGGGCGGGAGCTTTCTTT
CDR3: CASSLVGAGAFF

length: 14
size: few
D: TRBD2
V: TRBV20-1
J: TRBJ2-2
DNA: TGCAGTGCGGCCGGGGGGGCTGGGGCCGGGGAGCTGTTTTTT
CDR3: CSAAGGAGAGELFF

length: 14
size: -
D: -
V: TRBV11-3
J: TRBJ2-2
DNA: TGTGCCAGCAGCCGACTAGGTTTTGACGGGGAGCTGTTTTTT
CDR3: CASSRLGFDGELFF

length: 12
size: -
D: -
V: TRBV19
J: TRBJ1-1
DNA: TGTGCCAGTACCACCATCAACACTGAAGCTTTCTTT
CDR3: CASTTINTEAFF

length: 16
size: -
D: -
V: TRBV3-1
J: TRBJ1-1
DNA: TGTGCCAGCAGCTGGGGTCGATACTCCGTCCGCACTGAAGCTTTCTTT
CDR3: CASSWGRYSVRTEAFF

length: 13
size: -
D: -
V: TRBV20-1
J: TRBJ2-6
DNA: TGCAGTACGAGATTGGCTGGGGCCAACGTCCTGACTTTC
CDR3: CSTRLAGANVLTF

length: 12
size: many
D: -
V: TRBV12-3/TRBV12-4
J: TRBJ2-1
DNA: TGTGCCAGCAGTTTCTTGGGGCTGGATGGATTCTTC
CDR3: CASSFLGLDGFF

length: 13
size: many
D: TRBD1
V: TRBV10-3
J: TRBJ1-1
DNA: TGTGCCATCAGGGGGACAGGGTGGACTGAAGCTTTCTTT
CDR3: CAIRGTGWTEAFF

length: 15
size: -
D: -
V: TRBV4-1
J: TRBJ2-1
DNA: TGCGCCAGCAGCCAAGAGGACAGCTCCTACAATGAGCAGTTCTTC
CDR3: CASSQEDSSYNEQFF

length: 14
size: -
D: -
V: TRBV20-1
J: TRBJ2-1
DNA: TGCAGTGCCCAAAGGGGGGCTAGCTCGGATGAGCAGTTCTTC
CDR3: CSAQRGASSDEQFF

length: 15
size: -
D: TRBD2
V: TRBV12-3/TRBV12-4
J: TRBJ2-1
DNA: TGTGCCAGCACCATCGGGGGGGCGTACTACAATGAGCAGTTCTTC
CDR3: CASTIGGAYYNEQFF

length: 15
size: few
D: -
V: TRBV10-3
J: TRBJ2-1
DNA: TGTGCCATCAGTGATAGGCAGGGGATCTACAATGAGCAGTTCTTC
CDR3: CAISDRQGIYNEQFF

length: 14
size: few
D: TRBD1
V: TRBV6-1
J: TRBJ2-3
DNA: TGTGCCACAAAGACAGGGGGCCGAACAGATACGCAGTATTTT
CDR3: CATKTGGRTDTQYF

length: 13
size: -
D: -
V: TRBV7-2
J: TRBJ2-5
DNA: TGTGCCAGCAACGGGGGACCACGAGAGACCCAGTACTTC
CDR3: CASNGGPRETQYF

length: 15
size: many
D: TRBD2
V: TRBV12-3/TRBV12-4
J: TRBJ2-7
DNA: TGTGCCAGCAGCTGGGGCGGGGGTCCGGTACGAGAGCAGTACTTC
CDR3: CASSWGGGPVREQYF

length: 11
size: -
D: -
V: TRBV18
J: TRBJ1-4
DNA: TGTGCCAGCCAGAGTAATGAAAAACTGTTTTTT
CDR3: CASQSNEKLFF

length: 14
size: few
D: -
V: TRBV12-3/TRBV12-4
J: TRBJ1-1
DNA: TGTGCCAGCAGTCCGGACACAAGGTGGACTGAAGCTTTCTTT
CDR3: CASSPDTRWTEAFF

length: 14
size: few
D: -
V: TRBV7-3
J: TRBJ2-1
DNA: TGTGCCAGCAGCTTAACGCTTACGGACAATGAGCAGTTCTTC
CDR3: CASSLTLTDNEQFF

length: 14
size: many
D: TRBD2
V: TRBV12-3/TRBV12-4
J: TRBJ2-5
DNA: TGTGCCAGCATGACTAGCGGGGGCCAAGAGGCCCAGTACTTC
CDR3: CASMTSGGQEAQYF

length: 16
size: -
D: -
V: TRBV4-3
J: TRBJ2-2
DNA: TGCGCCAGCAGCCAAGAGGGACCCGCCGGCACCGGGGAGCTGTTTTTT
CDR3: CASSQEGPAGTGELFF

length: 16
size: -
D: -
V: TRBV7-8
J: TRBJ1-1
DNA: TGTGCCAGCAGCTTAGCGGGGGGTGGGGAGAATGGTGAAGCTTTCTTT
CDR3: CASSLAGGGENGEAFF

length: 17
size: -
D: TRBD2
V: TRBV18
J: TRBJ2-2
DNA: TGTGCCAGCTCACCACCGGGGCTAGCGGGGAACACCGGGGAGCTGTTTTTT
CDR3: CASSPPGLAGNTGELFF

length: 14
size: few
D: -
V: TRBV20-1
J: TRBJ2-7
DNA: TGCAGTGCTAGTGGTTGGGGCGCCCGTCCTGAGCAGTACTTC
CDR3: CSASGWGARPEQYF